This entry concerns a single TCR beta chain. This specimen comes from a study of OX40 agonist ivuxolimab in advanced cancers. At the level of the study: Patients were treated with intravenous ivuxolimab, dosed at 0.01 to 10 mg/kg and infused every 2 weeks. In three patients, partial responses were observed, one with hepatocellular carcinoma and two with cutaneous melanoma.

Germline assignment: CDR1 SGHTA and CDR2 FQGNSA. The V end was cut by 2 bases, the J end by 3 bases, with 22 bases between. This CDR3 is 18 amino acids long. The table came from immunoSEQ multiplex PCR; TCRdb's copy has only in-frame clones and leaves some out. Of approximately 28,000 clones listed, roughly 80% were seen once; the top ten hold roughly 13%. Sequences were derived from CD4+ or CD8+ T cells sorted from blood, sampled in a trial of the OX40 agonist ivuxolimab. The origin of this receptor is an adult with an advanced solid tumor such as melanoma, head and neck, liver or kidney cancer. The rearrangement uses TRBV7-2 and TRBJ1-2; weak D call: TRBD1 (6 bases). The chain's CDR3 is CASSLKVDRPLGHYGYTF. The CDR3 DNA reads TGTGCCAGCAGCTTAAAAGTGGACAGACCCCTAGGACACTATGGCTACACCTTC. Full variable domain (outside the CDR3, taken from reference TRBV7-2 and TRBJ1-2): GAGVSQSPSNKVTEKGKDVELRCDPISGHTALYWYRQSLGQGLEFLIYFQGNSAPDKSGLPSDRFSAERTGGSVSTLTIQRTQQEDSAVYLCASSLKVDRPLGHYGYTFGSGTRLTVV.